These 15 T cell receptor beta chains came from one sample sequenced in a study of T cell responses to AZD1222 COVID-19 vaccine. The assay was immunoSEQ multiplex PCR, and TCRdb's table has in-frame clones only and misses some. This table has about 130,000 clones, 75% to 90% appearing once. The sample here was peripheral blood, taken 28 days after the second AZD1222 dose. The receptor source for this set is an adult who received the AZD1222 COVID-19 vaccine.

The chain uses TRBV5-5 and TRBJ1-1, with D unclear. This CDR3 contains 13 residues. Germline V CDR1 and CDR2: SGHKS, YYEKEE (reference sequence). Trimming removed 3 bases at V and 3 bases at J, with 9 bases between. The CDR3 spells CASSSMSDTEAFF. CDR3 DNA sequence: TGTGCCAGCAGCTCTATGAGCGACACTGAAGCTTTCTTT.

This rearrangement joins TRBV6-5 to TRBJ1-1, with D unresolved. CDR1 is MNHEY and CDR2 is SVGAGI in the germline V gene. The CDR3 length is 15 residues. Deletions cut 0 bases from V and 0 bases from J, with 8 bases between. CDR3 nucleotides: TGTGCCAGCAGTTACTCAATCCTTTTGAACACTGAAGCTTTCTTT. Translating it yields CASSYSILLNTEAFF.

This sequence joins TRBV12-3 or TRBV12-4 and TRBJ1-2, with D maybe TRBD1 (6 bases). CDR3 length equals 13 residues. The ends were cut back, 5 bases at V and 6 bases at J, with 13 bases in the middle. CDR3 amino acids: CASSRRTDNGYTF. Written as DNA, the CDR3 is TGTGCCAGCAGTCGCAGGACAGATAATGGCTACACCTTC.

The CDR3 spells CASSAGVVSGNTIYF. The CDR3 DNA reads as TGTGCCAGCAGCGCGGGGGTAGTCTCTGGAAACACCATATATTTT. The chain carries TRBV28 and TRBJ1-3, with D tentatively TRBD1 (5 bases). V gave up 6 bases and J gave up 0 bases, with 12 bases separating them. The CDR3 contains 15 residues. Germline CDR1 is MDHEN and CDR2 is SYDVKM.

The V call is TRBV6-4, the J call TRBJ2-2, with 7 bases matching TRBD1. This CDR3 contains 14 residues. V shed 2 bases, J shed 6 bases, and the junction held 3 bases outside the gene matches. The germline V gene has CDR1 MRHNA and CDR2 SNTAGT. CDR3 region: CASSDTDRAGELFF. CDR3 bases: TGTGCCAGCAGTGACACTGACAGGGCCGGGGAGCTGTTTTTT.

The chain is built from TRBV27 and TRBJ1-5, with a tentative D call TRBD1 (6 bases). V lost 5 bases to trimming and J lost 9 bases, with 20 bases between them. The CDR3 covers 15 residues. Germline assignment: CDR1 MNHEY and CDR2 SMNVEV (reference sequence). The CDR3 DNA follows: TGTGCCAGCAGTCCCGGGAGAGGGGGGGGATCGCCCCAGCATTTT. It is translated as CASSPGRGGGSPQHF.

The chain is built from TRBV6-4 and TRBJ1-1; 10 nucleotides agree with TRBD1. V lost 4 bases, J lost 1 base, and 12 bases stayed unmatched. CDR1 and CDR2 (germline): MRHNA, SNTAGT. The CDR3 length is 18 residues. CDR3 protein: CASSAQGQGTTANTEAFF. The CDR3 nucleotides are TGTGCCAGCAGTGCTCAGGGACAGGGGACAACCGCGAACACTGAAGCTTTCTTT.

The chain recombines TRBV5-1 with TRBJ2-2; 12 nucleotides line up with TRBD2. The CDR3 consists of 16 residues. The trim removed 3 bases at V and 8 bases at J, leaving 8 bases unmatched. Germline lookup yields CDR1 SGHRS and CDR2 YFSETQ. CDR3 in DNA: TGCGCCAGCAGCTCCGGACTAGCGGGAATCGCGGGGGAGCTGTTTTTT. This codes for CASSSGLAGIAGELFF.

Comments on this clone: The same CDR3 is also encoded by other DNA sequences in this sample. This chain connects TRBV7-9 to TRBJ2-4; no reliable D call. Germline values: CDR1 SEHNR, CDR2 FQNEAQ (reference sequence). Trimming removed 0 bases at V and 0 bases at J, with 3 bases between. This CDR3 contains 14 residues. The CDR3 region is CASSLAQAKNIQYF. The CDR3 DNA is TGTGCCAGCAGCTTAGCTCAAGCCAAAAACATTCAGTACTTC.

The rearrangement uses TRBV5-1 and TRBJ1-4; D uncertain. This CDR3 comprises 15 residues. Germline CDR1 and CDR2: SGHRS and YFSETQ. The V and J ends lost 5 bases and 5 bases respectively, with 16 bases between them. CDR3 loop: CASRVGGRPNEKLFF. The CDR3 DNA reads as TGCGCCAGCAGAGTAGGAGGACGGCCGAATGAAAAACTGTTTTTT.

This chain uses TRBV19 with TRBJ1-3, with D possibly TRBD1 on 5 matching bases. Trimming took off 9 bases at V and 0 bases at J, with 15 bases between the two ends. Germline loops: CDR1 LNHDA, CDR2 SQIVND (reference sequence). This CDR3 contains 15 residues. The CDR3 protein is CASRLDSTSGNTIYF. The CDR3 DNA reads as TGTGCCAGCCGCCTTGACAGCACCTCTGGAAACACCATATATTTT.

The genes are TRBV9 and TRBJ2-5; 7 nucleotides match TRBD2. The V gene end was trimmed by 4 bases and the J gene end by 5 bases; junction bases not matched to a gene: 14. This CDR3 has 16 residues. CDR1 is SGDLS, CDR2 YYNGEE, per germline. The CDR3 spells CASSPAGSPSRETQYF. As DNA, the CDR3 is TGTGCCAGCAGCCCAGCGGGGAGCCCATCCAGGGAGACCCAGTACTTC.

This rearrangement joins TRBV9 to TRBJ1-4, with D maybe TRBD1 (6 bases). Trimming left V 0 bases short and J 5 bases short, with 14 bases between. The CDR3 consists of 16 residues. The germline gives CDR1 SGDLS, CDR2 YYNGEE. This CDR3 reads CASSVARGMNNEKLFF. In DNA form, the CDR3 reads TGTGCCAGCAGCGTAGCTAGGGGGATGAACAATGAAAAACTGTTTTTT.

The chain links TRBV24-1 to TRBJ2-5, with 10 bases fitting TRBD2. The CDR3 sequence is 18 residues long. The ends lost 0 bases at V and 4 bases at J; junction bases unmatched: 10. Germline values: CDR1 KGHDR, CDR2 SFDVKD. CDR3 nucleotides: TGTGCCACCAGTGATTTGGAGCGGGGGGGCGAAATAAGAGAGACCCAGTACTTC. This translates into CATSDLERGGEIRETQYF.

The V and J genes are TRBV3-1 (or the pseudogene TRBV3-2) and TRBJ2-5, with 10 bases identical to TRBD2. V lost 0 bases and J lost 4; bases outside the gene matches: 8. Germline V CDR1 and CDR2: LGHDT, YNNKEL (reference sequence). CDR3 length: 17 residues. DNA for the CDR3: TGTGCCAGCAGCCAAGACCTTCCAGCGGGGGGGCGAGAGACCCAGTACTTC. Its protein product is CASSQDLPAGGRETQYF.